The entry that follows covers one TCR beta chain sequence. Its antigen remains unidentified. No base qualities exist here, and no much larger clone lies one base off it. These data are taken from a study of blood T cell repertoires in COVID-19 (dated by TCRdb to the early 2020s). In terms of the full investigation: Collaborator samples came from the United States, Italy and Spain and covered acute and convalescent phases of COVID-19. The material from the prospective study consisted of cDNA or gDNA derived from T cells, B-cell-depleted T cells, or PBMCs. Deeply sampled blood TCRbeta repertoires from subjects exposed to, actively infected with, or recovered from COVID-19 were included in the dataset. The repertoires were released in a freely available public database meant as a resource for research on the immune response to SARS-CoV-2. Samples were obtained from the ongoing ImmuneRACE study (first 160 participants) and from 1,000 to 1,500 subjects provided by 6 global collaborators. The sample metadata nearly always contained a de-identified subject ID, COVID-19 status, age in years and sex. Where available, HLA class I and class II types were obtained from metadata supplied by the sample provider rather than from assay-based typing.

Per the germline V gene (reference sequence), MNHEY is the CDR1 and SMNVEV is the CDR2. From cysteine to phenylalanine, the CDR3 is 13 amino acids long. The only DNA kept is the CDR3, 39 bases in frame from the first base. The trim is 10 bases for V and 11 bases for J, with a gap of 18 bases between the germline ends. TCRbeta CDR3 regions were amplified from genomic DNA by means of the immunoSEQ Assay, a bias-controlled multiplex PCR. The original pipeline was this. The number of nucleated cells in each sample was estimated from the amplification of reference gene primers within the assay. Sequence reads were collapsed and filtered to measure the absolute abundance of every unique TCRbeta CDR3 rearrangement. For each sample, productive Simpson clonality was calculated as the square root of Simpson's diversity index over productive rearrangements. TCRdb limited this immuneACCESS table to in-frame rearrangements with V and J called. A share of clones is missing; checked studies link under half to unresolved V genes, and the rest is unexplained. V, J and clone size are those of that table, while D and trimming were read from the DNA. This sample lists approximately 210,000 clones; roughly 80% were detected once. The ten biggest clones cover roughly 4.9% of the sample.

Overall study outcomes, separate from this receptor: Clinical and demographic metadata were provided uncurated, with the amount varying by source and participant.

The collaborating institutions used their own protocols to collect whole blood in K2EDTA tubes. For TCRbeta analysis, collaborators shipped samples as frozen whole blood, isolated PBMCs, or DNA extracted from either of those sample types. The chain was built from TRBV27 and TRBJ1-6; the D gene is unclear. Sequencing was performed on peripheral blood. This clonotype was obtained from a human donor in a cohort sampled during active COVID-19. The base sequence is TGTGCCATCCGGCGGGATTTGAAGACACCCCTCCACTTT. The resulting protein is CAIRRDLKTPLHF.